The 8 T cell receptor beta chains reported below all come from one sample, sequenced in a study of T cell responses to AZD1222 COVID-19 vaccine listed by TCRdb under 2021. The library was prepared using the immunoSEQ multiplex PCR assay. The table was pulled from immuneACCESS by TCRdb, which kept in-frame rearrangements only. Such tables lose some clones; where checked, under half of the loss comes from unresolved V genes, and the rest has no known cause. Within this sample are roughly 120,000 clones, with roughly 93% of them counted one time only. The ten largest clones take up roughly 1.6% of the sample. What this sample's time point label stands for: about 28 days (+/-7) after the second vaccine dose. Here the sequenced sample was peripheral blood, taken 28 days after the second AZD1222 dose. These receptor sequences come from an adult who received the AZD1222 COVID-19 vaccine.

This clone was found a few times. The rearrangement joins TRBV5-8 to TRBJ1-2, with D possibly being TRBD1 (5 bases). Trimming removed 0 bases at V and 0 bases at J, with 9 bases between. This CDR3 is 15 amino acids long. Germline CDR1 SGHTS, CDR2 YDEGEE. CDR3 DNA sequence: TGTGCCAGCAGCTTGGTGGGGGTCTCTAACTATGGCTACACCTTC. Translated, it gives CASSLVGVSNYGYTF. Full variable domain (rest looked up from reference TRBV5-8 and TRBJ1-2): EAGVTQSPTHLIKTRGQQATLRCSPISGHTSVYWYQQALGLGLQFLLWYDEGEERNRGNFPPRFSGRQFPNYSSELNVNALELEDSALYLCASSLVGVSNYGYTFGSGTRLTVV.

The chain uses TRBV11-2 and TRBJ2-6, with a possible D match to TRBD1 (5 bases). In germline, CDR1 is SGHAT, CDR2 FQNNGV. The CDR3 consists of 19 residues. The V gene lost 5 bases and the J gene lost 4 bases, with 24 bases spanning the gap. CDR3 nucleotide sequence: TGTGCCAGCAGCAAGACGGACCCAGGGAACCCCTCCGGGGCCAACGTCCTGACTTTC. It specifies CASSKTDPGNPSGANVLTF.

The V and J genes are TRBV28 and TRBJ2-7, with 12 bases identical to TRBD1. The CDR3 has 17 amino acids. V lost 5 bases and J lost 7; bases outside the gene matches: 15. Germline V gene data show CDR1 as MDHEN and CDR2 as SYDVKM. CDR3 in DNA: TGTGCCAGCAGTCTAGAGACCCGCCGGGACAGGGGGCAGGAGCAGTACTTC. This encodes CASSLETRRDRGQEQYF.

This rearrangement joins TRBV28 to TRBJ1-5; 8 bases fit TRBD1. V trimming: 5 bases; J trimming: 5 bases; junction bases outside the gene matches: 5. The CDR3 covers 14 residues. From germline, CDR1 is MDHEN and CDR2 SYDVKM. This chain's CDR3 is CASSAGQAHQPQHF. The CDR3 coding sequence is TGTGCCAGCAGTGCGGGACAGGCCCATCAGCCCCAGCATTTT.

The V call is TRBV13, the J call TRBJ1-5; D unclear. CDR3 length: 14 amino acids. Looked up from germline, CDR1 is PRHDT and CDR2 is FYEKMQ (reference sequence). Trimming shortened V by 0 bases and J by 5 bases, and 8 bases separated the two germline ends. CDR3 residues: CASSLGGAHQPQHF. In nucleotides, the CDR3 is TGTGCCAGCAGCTTAGGGGGTGCTCATCAGCCCCAGCATTTT.

This clone was recorded once. The gene calls are TRBV14 and TRBJ2-7; 9 bases map to TRBD2. This CDR3 region has 14 residues. V shed 3 bases, J shed 3 bases, and the junction held 3 bases outside the gene matches. Per the germline V gene, CDR1 is SGHDN and CDR2 is FVKESK. The CDR3 protein is CASSHSGRGYEQYF. The CDR3 coding sequence is TGTGCCAGCAGCCATAGCGGGAGAGGCTACGAGCAGTACTTC.

The gene calls are TRBV13 and TRBJ2-5; 8 bases are shared with TRBD2. The V segment lost 6 bases and the J segment 5 bases; nucleotides outside the gene matches: 14. The CDR3 has 16 amino acids. The V gene's germline CDR1 is PRHDT and CDR2 FYEKMQ (reference sequence). The CDR3 sequence is CASSYTGERERETQYF. CDR3 DNA sequence: TGTGCCAGCAGTTATACCGGGGAGCGGGAGAGGGAGACCCAGTACTTC.

This sequence joins TRBV3-1 (or the pseudogene TRBV3-2) and TRBJ2-5; TRBD2 matches 9 bases. CDR1 LGHDT and CDR2 YNNKEL come from the germline V gene (reference sequence). J gave up 5 bases and V 3 bases, and 4 bases lay outside the gene matches. This CDR3 is built from 14 residues. CDR3 in DNA: TGTGCCAGCAGCCAGAGCGGGGGGTGGGAGACCCAGTACTTC. Protein product: CASSQSGGWETQYF.